Below are 8 T cell receptor beta chains sequenced from a single sample in a study of cytomegalovirus exposure and HLA in healthy donors. Sequenced by immunoSEQ multiplex PCR; TCRdb stores in-frame clones only, minus some. The sample has hundreds of thousands of clones, roughly 80% seen once; the top ten hold around 5.6%. The sample consisted of PBMCs. These receptors were taken from a woman aged 18-35 years in good health and CMV-seronegative.

The chain has TRBV19 and TRBJ2-7; 8 nucleotides agree with TRBD1. V trimming: 6 bases; J trimming: 6 bases; junction bases outside the gene matches: 4. CDR1 is LNHDA and CDR2 is SQIVND in the germline V gene (reference sequence). The CDR3 runs to 12 residues. DNA for the CDR3: TGTGCCAGTAGCCAGGGGGCTAGCGAGCAGTACTTC. Amino acid sequence: CASSQGASEQYF. Using reference TRBV19 and TRBJ2-7 for the parts outside the CDR3, the full variable domain is DGGITQSPKYLFRKEGQNVTLSCEQNLNHDAMYWYRQDPGQGLRLIYYSQIVNDFQKGDIAEGYSVSREKKESFPLTVTSAQKNPTAFYLCASSQGASEQYFGPGTRLTVT.

The gene calls are TRBV2 and TRBJ2-2; the D is unclear. With 11 bases removed from V and 3 bases from J, the gap between germline ends came to 10 bases. Per the germline V gene, CDR1 is SNHLY and CDR2 is FYNNEI. The CDR3 runs 12 residues. CDR3 sequence: CASATDTGELFF. The CDR3 DNA reads as TGTGCCTCGGCTACCGACACCGGGGAGCTGTTTTTT.

The rearrangement uses TRBV7-8 and TRBJ1-5, with D possibly TRBD1 on 5 matching bases. The CDR3 contains 15 residues. Trimming removed 0 bases at V and 1 base at J, with 7 bases between. Germline V gene sequence: CDR1 SGHVS, CDR2 FQNEAQ. CDR3 residues: CASSLAGDSNQPQHF. The CDR3 DNA reads TGTGCCAGCAGCTTAGCGGGGGACAGCAATCAGCCCCAGCATTTT. The whole variable domain, remainder taken from reference TRBV7-8 and TRBJ1-5, is GAGVSQSPRYKVAKRGQDVALRCDPISGHVSLFWYQQALGQGPEFLTYFQNEAQLDKSGLPSDRFFAERPEGSVSTLKIQRTQQEDSAVYLCASSLAGDSNQPQHFGDGTRLSIL.

The chain joins TRBV30 to TRBJ2-2; D uncertain. V was trimmed by 0 bases and J by 8 bases, leaving 10 bases between them. Germline CDR1 reads GTSNPN; CDR2 reads SVGIG (reference sequence). The CDR3 has 13 residues. CDR3 residues: CAWSVVLEGELFF. CDR3 DNA: TGTGCCTGGAGTGTCGTCCTCGAGGGGGAGCTGTTTTTT.

The rearrangement links TRBV19 to TRBJ2-7; D is ambiguous. This CDR3 comprises 14 residues. Germline V gives CDR1 LNHDA, CDR2 SQIVND (reference sequence). Trimming removed 7 bases at V and 0 bases at J, with 13 bases between. The CDR3 region is CASNTGLSSYEQYF. The CDR3 region has the DNA TGTGCCAGTAATACGGGCTTGAGCTCCTACGAGCAGTACTTC.

The genes are TRBV27 and TRBJ2-3; D unclear. CDR3 size: 12 residues. V shed 1 base and J shed 10 bases, with 9 bases lying between them. The germline V gene encodes CDR1 MNHEY and CDR2 SMNVEV (reference sequence). CDR3 sequence reads: CASSLFGNPQYF. The CDR3 DNA reads as TGTGCCAGCAGTTTATTTGGGAATCCGCAGTATTTT.

The chain uses TRBV20-1 and TRBJ1-2; D ambiguous. Germline lookup yields CDR1 DFQATT and CDR2 SNEGSKA (reference sequence). The germline V and J ends were trimmed by 6 bases and 8 bases, with 13 bases remaining between them. The CDR3 runs to 11 residues. The CDR3 reads CSASPVQGYTF. CDR3 nucleotide sequence: TGCAGTGCCTCCCCGGTTCAGGGCTACACCTTC.

The chain is built from TRBV7-2 and TRBJ2-1; TRBD2 is a possible D gene (7 bases). Germline loops: CDR1 SGHTA, CDR2 FQGNSA. CDR3 length: 15 residues. The V end was cut by 2 bases, the J end by 5 bases, with 13 bases between. CDR3: CASSLRGGGHNEQFF. DNA of the CDR3: TGTGCCAGCAGCTTAAGAGGGGGGGGCCACAATGAGCAGTTCTTC.